What follows is one T cell receptor (beta chain) and its context. As yet, its antigen is unknown. This record comes from a study of PD-1 blockade in mismatch repair-deficient tumors. As for the study in general: Patients had about a dozen mismatch repair-deficient cancer types and were previously treated and progressing.

The method was immunoSEQ multiplex PCR; TCRdb's version includes in-frame clones alone and lacks a portion of them. The profile shows approximately 51,000 clones, about 84% of them singletons. V lost 2 bases and J lost 4, with 14 bases in between. Germline V CDR1 and CDR2: MNHEY, SMNVEV (reference sequence). This CDR3 region has 15 residues. All patients were mismatch repair deficient, assessed by either PCR or immunohistochemistry. The TCR-sequenced patients were a few responders to pembrolizumab. Study outcomes and limitations: Tumor-resident clones, often absent from pretreatment blood, expanded after pembrolizumab and then contracted.

The sequence was collected from an adult with mismatch repair-deficient cancer. Here the sequenced sample was peripheral blood, taken approximately 18 weeks after starting pembrolizumab. This chain links TRBV27 with TRBJ1-1, with D unresolved. CDR3 DNA sequence: TGTGCCAGCAGTTTAAGCCTAGACGCCCTCACTGAAGCTTTCTTT. This gives the protein CASSLSLDALTEAFF.